Listed below are T cell receptor beta chains from one sample, sequenced in a study of blood T cell repertoires in COVID-19. Produced via immunoSEQ multiplex PCR; TCRdb's table is partial and in-frame only. The table shows just over 650,000 clones, with around 89% occurring only once. The sequenced material came from peripheral blood. The receptors stem from a young woman with acute or convalescent COVID-19. The CDR3 runs from the conserved cysteine through the conserved F or W. D genes are given only for firm matches. A clone size is listed for some rows: how often the clone was seen (once, few, many), or a class if it is expanded.

j_call: TRBJ2-3
v_call: TRBV30
clone_size: NA
d_call: NA
cdr3_nt: TGTGCCTGGAAGGGGCCGTCTTTCGGGGGGCGCTCGGATACGCAGTATTTT
cdr3_aa: CAWKGPSFGGRSDTQYF

j_call: TRBJ1-2
v_call: TRBV5-5
clone_size: NA
d_call: NA
cdr3_nt: TGTGCCAGCAGCTTGGGGACAGACTATGGCTACACCTTC
cdr3_aa: CASSLGTDYGYTF

j_call: TRBJ1-6
v_call: TRBV19
clone_size: few
d_call: NA
cdr3_nt: TGTGCCGCCCGACGGGGGGAGAATTCACCCCTCCACTTT
cdr3_aa: CAARRGENSPLHF

j_call: TRBJ1-5
v_call: TRBV7-2
clone_size: NA
d_call: TRBD1
cdr3_nt: TGTGCCAGCAGCTTAAGGGGGCAGGGAAGTCAGCCCCAGCATTTT
cdr3_aa: CASSLRGQGSQPQHF

j_call: TRBJ2-6
v_call: TRBV27
clone_size: NA
d_call: TRBD1
cdr3_nt: TGTGCCAGCAGTCGGACAGGGGCCCTCTCTGGGGCCAACGTCCTGACTTTC
cdr3_aa: CASSRTGALSGANVLTF

j_call: TRBJ1-2
v_call: TRBV21-1
clone_size: NA
d_call: NA
cdr3_nt: TGTGCCAGCAGCAAAGACCCTAATGGCTACACCTTC
cdr3_aa: CASSKDPNGYTF

j_call: TRBJ1-2
v_call: TRBV6-2/TRBV6-3
clone_size: NA
d_call: NA
cdr3_nt: TGTGCCAGCAGTTACACCCGGACAGCCAACTATGGCTACACCTTC
cdr3_aa: CASSYTRTANYGYTF

j_call: TRBJ1-2
v_call: TRBV5-1
clone_size: NA
d_call: NA
cdr3_nt: TGCGCCAGCAGCTTGGATACCACAGGGAACTATGGCTACACCTTC
cdr3_aa: CASSLDTTGNYGYTF

j_call: TRBJ1-2
v_call: TRBV7-9
clone_size: NA
d_call: NA
cdr3_nt: TGTGCCAGCAGCTTCACCCCTGTACTCAGGGATTCGGGCTACACCTTC
cdr3_aa: CASSFTPVLRDSGYTF

j_call: TRBJ2-3
v_call: TRBV5-1
clone_size: few
d_call: TRBD2
cdr3_nt: TGCGCCAGCAGCTTGGGGGCTAGCGGAGCCTCTAGCACAGATACGCAGTATTTT
cdr3_aa: CASSLGASGASSTDTQYF

j_call: TRBJ1-6
v_call: TRBV19
clone_size: NA
d_call: NA
cdr3_nt: TGTGCCAGTAGTATCTCCCCCGCGGGGGCCAACAAAAATTCACCCCTCCACTTT
cdr3_aa: CASSISPAGANKNSPLHF

j_call: TRBJ1-4
v_call: TRBV12-5
clone_size: NA
d_call: NA
cdr3_nt: TGTGCTAGTGGTTTGGTATTCTTTCAGACAGCCAATGAAAAACTGTTTTTT
cdr3_aa: CASGLVFFQTANEKLFF

j_call: TRBJ2-3
v_call: TRBV6-5
clone_size: NA
d_call: NA
cdr3_nt: TGTGCCAGCAGTTACATACGGGGTGCAGATACGCAGTATTTT
cdr3_aa: CASSYIRGADTQYF

j_call: TRBJ1-5
v_call: TRBV7-9
clone_size: NA
d_call: NA
cdr3_nt: TGTGCCAGCAGCTTAGCAGGGAGGGAAGGATATAGCAATCAGCCCCAGCATTTT
cdr3_aa: CASSLAGREGYSNQPQHF

j_call: TRBJ2-2
v_call: TRBV4-3
clone_size: NA
d_call: TRBD1
cdr3_nt: TGCGCCAGCAGCCCCACAGGGGGCGGATACACCGGGGAGCTGTTTTTT
cdr3_aa: CASSPTGGGYTGELFF

j_call: TRBJ1-1
v_call: TRBV9
clone_size: NA
d_call: NA
cdr3_nt: TGTGCCAGCAGCGTAGAGCACGGGGAGAACACTGAAGCTTTCTTT
cdr3_aa: CASSVEHGENTEAFF

j_call: TRBJ1-4
v_call: TRBV30
clone_size: NA
d_call: NA
cdr3_nt: TGTGCCTGGAGTTTTGGACAAGACAGCTTAGATGAAAAACTGTTTTTT
cdr3_aa: CAWSFGQDSLDEKLFF

j_call: TRBJ1-2
v_call: TRBV7-2
clone_size: once
d_call: TRBD1
cdr3_nt: TGTGCCAGCAGCTTATCTCGGGACAGGGGTGACGCGATCTATGGCTACACCTTC
cdr3_aa: CASSLSRDRGDAIYGYTF

j_call: TRBJ1-6
v_call: TRBV30
clone_size: NA
d_call: TRBD1
cdr3_nt: TGTGCCTGGAGGTGGGGGACAGATAATTCACCCCTCCACTTT
cdr3_aa: CAWRWGTDNSPLHF

j_call: TRBJ1-5
v_call: TRBV30
clone_size: NA
d_call: TRBD1
cdr3_nt: TGTGCCTGGAGTGTACCCGGGACAGCAAATCAGCCCCAGCATTTT
cdr3_aa: CAWSVPGTANQPQHF

j_call: TRBJ1-2
v_call: TRBV7-9
clone_size: NA
d_call: NA
cdr3_nt: TGTGCCAGCAGCTTAGCCACTCCTGGCTACACCTTC
cdr3_aa: CASSLATPGYTF

j_call: TRBJ1-6
v_call: TRBV14
clone_size: NA
d_call: TRBD1
cdr3_nt: TGTGCCAGCAGCCAGACAGGGGGCAGGGGTAATTCACCCCTCCACTTT
cdr3_aa: CASSQTGGRGNSPLHF

j_call: TRBJ1-3
v_call: TRBV24-1
clone_size: NA
d_call: NA
cdr3_nt: TGTGCCACCAGTGATTCAGGAAACACCATATATTTT
cdr3_aa: CATSDSGNTIYF

j_call: TRBJ2-1
v_call: TRBV24-1
clone_size: NA
d_call: NA
cdr3_nt: TGTGCCACCAGTGATAACAGGGTCGAGCAGTTCTTC
cdr3_aa: CATSDNRVEQFF

j_call: TRBJ1-5
v_call: TRBV19
clone_size: NA
d_call: TRBD1
cdr3_nt: TGTGCCAGTAGTCTACAGGGGTATAGCAATCAGCCCCAGCATTTT
cdr3_aa: CASSLQGYSNQPQHF

j_call: TRBJ1-2
v_call: TRBV7-8
clone_size: NA
d_call: TRBD1
cdr3_nt: TGTGCCAGCAGTGATACAGGGACAGCAGGCTATGGCTACACCTTC
cdr3_aa: CASSDTGTAGYGYTF

j_call: TRBJ2-5
v_call: TRBV9
clone_size: NA
d_call: NA
cdr3_nt: TGTGCCAGCAGCGTAGGACAGTGGGAGACCCAGTACTTC
cdr3_aa: CASSVGQWETQYF

j_call: TRBJ2-1
v_call: TRBV6-5
clone_size: NA
d_call: TRBD1
cdr3_nt: TGTGCCAGCAGTTTGGAGACAGGGGCTTACAATGAGCAGTTCTTC
cdr3_aa: CASSLETGAYNEQFF

j_call: TRBJ2-4
v_call: TRBV14
clone_size: NA
d_call: TRBD2
cdr3_nt: TGTGCCAGCAGCCAATCCAGCGGGGGGGCGGGTGCCAAAAACATTCAGTACTTC
cdr3_aa: CASSQSSGGAGAKNIQYF

j_call: TRBJ1-2
v_call: TRBV7-9
clone_size: few
d_call: NA
cdr3_nt: TGTGCCAGCAGCTCGCAACAGGGCGGCTACACCTTC
cdr3_aa: CASSSQQGGYTF

j_call: TRBJ1-1
v_call: TRBV7-2
clone_size: NA
d_call: NA
cdr3_nt: TGTGCCAGCAGCTTCGGACACCAGAACACTGAAGCTTTCTTT
cdr3_aa: CASSFGHQNTEAFF

j_call: TRBJ1-1
v_call: TRBV21-1
clone_size: NA
d_call: NA
cdr3_nt: TGTGCCAGCAGCCCCCGCGGGCTATCGGACACTGAAGCTTTCTTT
cdr3_aa: CASSPRGLSDTEAFF

j_call: TRBJ2-7
v_call: TRBV19
clone_size: NA
d_call: NA
cdr3_nt: TGTGCCAGTAGTAAGGGGGAAACCTACGAGCAGTACTTC
cdr3_aa: CASSKGETYEQYF

j_call: TRBJ2-3
v_call: TRBV7-3
clone_size: NA
d_call: NA
cdr3_nt: TGTGCCAGCAGCCTAGGGGAAGATACGCAGTATTTT
cdr3_aa: CASSLGEDTQYF

j_call: TRBJ2-1
v_call: TRBV12-3/TRBV12-4
clone_size: NA
d_call: NA
cdr3_nt: TGTGCCAGCAGCCCAAGCGCAAAGCAGTTCTTC
cdr3_aa: CASSPSAKQFF

j_call: TRBJ2-2
v_call: TRBV7-9
clone_size: NA
d_call: TRBD2
cdr3_nt: TGTGCCAGCAGCCCTCCGGGACTAGCGGGGCTGTTTTTT
cdr3_aa: CASSPPGLAGLFF

j_call: TRBJ1-2
v_call: TRBV12-3/TRBV12-4
clone_size: NA
d_call: NA
cdr3_nt: TGTGCCAGCAGCAGCCGGGACACCAGGGGCTACACCTTC
cdr3_aa: CASSSRDTRGYTF

j_call: TRBJ1-6
v_call: TRBV10-3
clone_size: few
d_call: NA
cdr3_nt: TGTGCCATCACTGGACAGAATAATTCACCCCTCCACTTT
cdr3_aa: CAITGQNNSPLHF

j_call: TRBJ2-3
v_call: TRBV9
clone_size: once
d_call: NA
cdr3_nt: TGTGCCAGCAGCGTTTTCGGTCGGGGGGATACGCAGTATTTT
cdr3_aa: CASSVFGRGDTQYF

j_call: TRBJ1-2
v_call: TRBV24-1
clone_size: NA
d_call: NA
cdr3_nt: TGTGCCACCAGTGACCACAGGGTTCAGGATGGCTACACCTTC
cdr3_aa: CATSDHRVQDGYTF

j_call: TRBJ1-2
v_call: TRBV5-6
clone_size: NA
d_call: TRBD1
cdr3_nt: TGTGCCAGCAGCTTGGTGAGGCTTGGGACAGGGGATCCCTGGGGCTACACCTTC
cdr3_aa: CASSLVRLGTGDPWGYTF

j_call: TRBJ1-2
v_call: TRBV19
clone_size: NA
d_call: NA
cdr3_nt: TGTGCCAGTAGTATAGAGACAACAACAACCAGTGGCTACACCTTC
cdr3_aa: CASSIETTTTSGYTF